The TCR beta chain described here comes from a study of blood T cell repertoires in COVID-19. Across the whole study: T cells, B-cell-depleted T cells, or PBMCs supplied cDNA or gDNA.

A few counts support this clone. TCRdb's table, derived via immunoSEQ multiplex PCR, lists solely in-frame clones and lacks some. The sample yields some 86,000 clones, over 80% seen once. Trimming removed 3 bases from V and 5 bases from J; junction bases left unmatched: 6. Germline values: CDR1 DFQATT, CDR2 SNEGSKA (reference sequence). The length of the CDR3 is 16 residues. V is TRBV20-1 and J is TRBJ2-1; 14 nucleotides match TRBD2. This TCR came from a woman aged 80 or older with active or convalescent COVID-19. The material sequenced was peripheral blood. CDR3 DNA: TGCAGTGCTAGTCTAAGACTAGCGGGAGGGCACAATGAGCAGTTCTTC. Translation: CSASLRLAGGHNEQFF.